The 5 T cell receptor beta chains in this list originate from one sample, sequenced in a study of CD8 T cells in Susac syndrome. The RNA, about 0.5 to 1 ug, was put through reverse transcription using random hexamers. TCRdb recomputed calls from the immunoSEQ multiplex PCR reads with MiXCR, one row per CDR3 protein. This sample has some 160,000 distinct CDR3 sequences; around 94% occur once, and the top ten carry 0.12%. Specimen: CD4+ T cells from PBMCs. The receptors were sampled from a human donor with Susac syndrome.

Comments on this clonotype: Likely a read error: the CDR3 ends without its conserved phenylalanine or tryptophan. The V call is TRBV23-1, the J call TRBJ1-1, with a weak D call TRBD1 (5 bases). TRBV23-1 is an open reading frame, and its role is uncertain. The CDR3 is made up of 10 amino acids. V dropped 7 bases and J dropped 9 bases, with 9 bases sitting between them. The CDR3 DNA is TGCGCCAGCACCGAGGGGAAAGCTTTCCTT. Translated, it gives CASTEGKAFL.

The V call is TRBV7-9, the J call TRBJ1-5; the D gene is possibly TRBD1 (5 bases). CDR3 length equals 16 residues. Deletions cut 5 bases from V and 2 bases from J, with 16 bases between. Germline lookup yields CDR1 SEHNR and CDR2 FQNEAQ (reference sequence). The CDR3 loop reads CASSPPAGGGNQPQHF. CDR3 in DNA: TGTGCCAGCAGCCCCCCCGCCGGGGGAGGCAATCAGCCCCAGCATTTT. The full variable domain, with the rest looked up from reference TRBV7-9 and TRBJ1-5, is DTGVSQNPRHKITKRGQNVTFRCDPISEHNRLYWYRQTLGQGPEFLTYFQNEAQLEKSRLLSDRFSAERPKGSFSTLEIQRTEQGDSAMYLCASSPPAGGGNQPQHFGDGTRLSIL.

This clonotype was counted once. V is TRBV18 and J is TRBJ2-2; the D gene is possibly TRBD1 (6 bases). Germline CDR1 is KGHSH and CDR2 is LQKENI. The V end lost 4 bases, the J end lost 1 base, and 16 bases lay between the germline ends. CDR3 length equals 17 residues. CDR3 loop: CASSQQSTGLNTGELFF. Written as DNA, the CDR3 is TGTGCCAGCTCACAACAGTCCACAGGGTTGAACACCGGGGAGCTGTTTTTT.

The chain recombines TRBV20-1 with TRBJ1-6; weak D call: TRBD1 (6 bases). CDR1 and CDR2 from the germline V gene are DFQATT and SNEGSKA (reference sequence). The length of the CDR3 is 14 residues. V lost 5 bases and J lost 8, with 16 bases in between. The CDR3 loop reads CSAPPQGSDSPLHF. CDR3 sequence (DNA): TGCAGTGCTCCGCCCCAGGGGTCCGATTCACCCCTCCACTTT.

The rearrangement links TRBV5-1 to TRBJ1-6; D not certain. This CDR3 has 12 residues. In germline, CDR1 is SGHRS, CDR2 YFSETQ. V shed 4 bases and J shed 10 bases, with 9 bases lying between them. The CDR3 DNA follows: TGCGCCAGCAGCCCCCAAGGGTCACCCCTCCACTTT. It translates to CASSPQGSPLHF.